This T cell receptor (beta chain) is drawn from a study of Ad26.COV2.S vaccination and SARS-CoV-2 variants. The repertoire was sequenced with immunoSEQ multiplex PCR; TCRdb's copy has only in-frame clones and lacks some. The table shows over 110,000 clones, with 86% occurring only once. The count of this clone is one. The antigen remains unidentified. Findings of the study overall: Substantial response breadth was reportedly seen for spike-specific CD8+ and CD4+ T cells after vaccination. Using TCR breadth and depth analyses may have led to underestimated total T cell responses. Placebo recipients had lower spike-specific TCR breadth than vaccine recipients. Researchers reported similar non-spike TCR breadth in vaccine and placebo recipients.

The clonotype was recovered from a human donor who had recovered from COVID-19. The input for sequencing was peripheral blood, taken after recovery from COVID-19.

The CDR3 DNA reads TGTGCCAGCAGTGAAACACAGGCCATGGATGAAGCTTTCTTT. It encodes CASSETQAMDEAFF. The chain links TRBV6-1 to TRBJ1-1; a possible D gene is TRBD1 (5 bases). Germline V gene lookup returns CDR1 MNHNS and CDR2 SASEGT. This CDR3 spans 14 amino acids. V lost 2 bases and J lost 7, with 14 bases in between.